The clone carrying this TCR beta chain came up many times. Its antigen is unknown. This record comes from a study of identical twins. Whole-study results and caveats: In zero-insertion analyses, partial confounding could arise from invariant MAIT and iNKT cells. Shared out-of-frame alpha sequences (those common to twins) showed excess low generation probability.

This CDR3 comprises 17 residues. The germline gives CDR1 LGHDT, CDR2 YNNKEL (reference sequence). With V trimmed by 3 bases and J by 2 bases, 10 bases remained unmatched. TCRdb called the 5' RACE reads again in MiXCR, with one record for every CDR3 protein. The sample carries a few hundred thousand distinct CDR3 sequences, about 8.3% recorded once. These sequences were also reported in another study, on yellow fever vaccine responses in identical twins.

What was sequenced was CD8+ T cells sorted from blood. This clonotype was sampled from a woman under 30 in good health. The chain has TRBV3-1 and TRBJ2-5; 9 bases agree with TRBD1. The CDR3 spells CASSHYQDRGKQETQYF. The CDR3 DNA reads TGTGCCAGCAGCCATTACCAGGACAGGGGAAAACAAGAGACCCAGTACTTC.